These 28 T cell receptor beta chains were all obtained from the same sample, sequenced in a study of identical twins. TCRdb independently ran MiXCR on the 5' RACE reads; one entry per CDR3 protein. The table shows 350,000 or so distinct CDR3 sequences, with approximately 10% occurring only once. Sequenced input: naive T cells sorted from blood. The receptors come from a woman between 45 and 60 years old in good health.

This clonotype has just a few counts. CDR3 coding DNA: TGTGCCTGGAGCCACGGACTGGCGGGTGAGCAGTTCTTC. As protein: CAWSHGLAGEQFF. The V call is TRBV30, the J call TRBJ2-1; D possibly corresponds to TRBD2 (5 bases). The CDR3 runs 13 residues. CDR1 and CDR2 (germline): GTSNPN, SVGIG (reference sequence). The V end was cut by 3 bases, the J end by 9 bases, with 15 bases between.

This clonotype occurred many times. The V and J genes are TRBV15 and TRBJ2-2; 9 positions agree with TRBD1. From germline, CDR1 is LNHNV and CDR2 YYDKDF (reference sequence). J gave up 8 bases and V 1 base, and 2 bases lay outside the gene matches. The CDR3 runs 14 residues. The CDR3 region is CATSRGDRDGELFF. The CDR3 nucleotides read TGTGCCACCAGCAGAGGGGACAGGGATGGGGAGCTGTTTTTT.

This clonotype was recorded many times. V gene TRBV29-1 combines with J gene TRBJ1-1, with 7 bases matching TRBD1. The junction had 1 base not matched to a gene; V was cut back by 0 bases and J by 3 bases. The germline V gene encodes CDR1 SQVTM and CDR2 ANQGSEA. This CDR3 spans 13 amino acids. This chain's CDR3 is CSVEDQGDTEAFF. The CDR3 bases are TGCAGCGTTGAAGATCAGGGGGACACTGAAGCTTTCTTT.

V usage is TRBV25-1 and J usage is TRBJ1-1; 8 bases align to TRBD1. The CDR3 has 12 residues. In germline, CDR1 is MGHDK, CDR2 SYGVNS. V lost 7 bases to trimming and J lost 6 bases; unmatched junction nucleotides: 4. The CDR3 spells CASTPGGPEAFF. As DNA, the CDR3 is TGTGCCAGCACCCCAGGGGGCCCTGAAGCTTTCTTT. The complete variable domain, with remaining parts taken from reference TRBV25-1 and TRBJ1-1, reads EADIYQTPRYLVIGTGKKITLECSQTMGHDKMYWYQQDPGMELHLIHYSYGVNSTEKGDLSSESTVSRIRTEHFPLTLESARPSHTSQYLCASTPGGPEAFFGQGTRLTVV.

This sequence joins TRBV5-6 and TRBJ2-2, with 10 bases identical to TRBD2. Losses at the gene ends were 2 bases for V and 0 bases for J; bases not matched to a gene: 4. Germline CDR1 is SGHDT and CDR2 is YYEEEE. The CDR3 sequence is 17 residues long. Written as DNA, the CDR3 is TGTGCCAGCAGCTTCTATAGCGGGAGGTCGAACACCGGGGAGCTGTTTTTT. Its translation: CASSFYSGRSNTGELFF.

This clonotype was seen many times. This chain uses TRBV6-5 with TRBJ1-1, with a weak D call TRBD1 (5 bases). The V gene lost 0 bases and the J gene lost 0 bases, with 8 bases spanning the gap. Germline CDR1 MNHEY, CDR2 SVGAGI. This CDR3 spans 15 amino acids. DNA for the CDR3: TGTGCCAGCAGTTACTCGGGGGGACTGAACACTGAAGCTTTCTTT. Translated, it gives CASSYSGGLNTEAFF.

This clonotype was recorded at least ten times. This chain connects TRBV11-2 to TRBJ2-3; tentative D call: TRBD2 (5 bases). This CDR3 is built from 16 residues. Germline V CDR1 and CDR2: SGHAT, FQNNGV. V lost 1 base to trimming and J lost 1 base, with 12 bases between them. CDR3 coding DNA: TGTGCCAGCAGCTTAGGGCCAGGAGGAGGCACAGATACGCAGTATTTT. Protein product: CASSLGPGGGTDTQYF.

In DNA, the CDR3 is TGTGCCAGCAGCTTCGAGACAGCTAACTATGGCTACACCTTC. Its protein product is CASSFETANYGYTF. The chain recombines TRBV7-9 with TRBJ1-2; weak D call: TRBD1 (5 bases). CDR1 SEHNR and CDR2 FQNEAQ come from the germline V gene (reference sequence). The CDR3 has 14 residues. V dropped 3 bases and J dropped 0 bases, with 8 bases sitting between them.

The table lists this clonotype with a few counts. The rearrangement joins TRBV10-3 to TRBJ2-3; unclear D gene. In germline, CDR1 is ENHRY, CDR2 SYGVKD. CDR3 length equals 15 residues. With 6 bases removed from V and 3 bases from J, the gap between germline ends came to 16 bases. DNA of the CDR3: TGTGCCATCAGGGGCACACTGAAGAGTACAGATACGCAGTATTTT. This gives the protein CAIRGTLKSTDTQYF.

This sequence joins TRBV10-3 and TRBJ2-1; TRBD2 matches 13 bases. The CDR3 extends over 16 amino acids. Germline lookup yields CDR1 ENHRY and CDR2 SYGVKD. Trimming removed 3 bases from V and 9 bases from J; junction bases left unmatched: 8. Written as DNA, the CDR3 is TGTGCCATCAGTGAATCGGGACTAGCGGGACTGTTTGAGCAGTTCTTC. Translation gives CAISESGLAGLFEQFF.

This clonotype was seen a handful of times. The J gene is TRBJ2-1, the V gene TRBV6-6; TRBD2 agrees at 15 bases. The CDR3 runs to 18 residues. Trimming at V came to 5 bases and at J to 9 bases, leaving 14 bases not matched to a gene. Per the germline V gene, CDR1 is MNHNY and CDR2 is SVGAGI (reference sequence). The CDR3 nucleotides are TGTGCCAGCAGTATGACCGGGACTAGCGGGAGGAGGATCGGTGAGCAGTTCTTC. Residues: CASSMTGTSGRRIGEQFF.

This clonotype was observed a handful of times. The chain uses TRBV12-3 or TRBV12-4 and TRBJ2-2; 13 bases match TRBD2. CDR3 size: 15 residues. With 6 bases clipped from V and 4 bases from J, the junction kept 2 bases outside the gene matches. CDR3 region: CASRGLAGTTGELFF. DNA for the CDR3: TGTGCCAGCAGGGGACTAGCGGGAACCACCGGGGAGCTGTTTTTT.

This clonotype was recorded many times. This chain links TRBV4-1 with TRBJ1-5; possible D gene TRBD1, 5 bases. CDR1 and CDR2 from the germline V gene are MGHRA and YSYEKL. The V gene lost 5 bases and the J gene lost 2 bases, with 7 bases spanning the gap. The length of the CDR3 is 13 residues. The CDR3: CASSSGGNQPQHF. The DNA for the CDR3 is TGCGCCAGCAGCTCGGGGGGCAATCAGCCCCAGCATTTT.

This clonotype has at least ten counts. CDR3: CSARHVEQETQYF. The CDR3 bases are TGCAGTGCTAGACACGTAGAACAAGAGACCCAGTACTTC. The V call is TRBV20-1, the J call TRBJ2-5; no clear D gene. The CDR3 sequence is 13 residues long. The germline V gene has CDR1 DFQATT and CDR2 SNEGSKA (reference sequence). The ends were cut back, 2 bases at V and 2 bases at J, with 9 bases in the middle.

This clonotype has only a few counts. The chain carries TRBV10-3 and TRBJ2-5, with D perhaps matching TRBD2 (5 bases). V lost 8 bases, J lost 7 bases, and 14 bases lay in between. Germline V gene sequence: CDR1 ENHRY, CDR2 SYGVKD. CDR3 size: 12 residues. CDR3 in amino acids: CAIGPLEGTQYF. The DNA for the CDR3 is TGTGCCATCGGTCCACTCGAGGGGACCCAGTACTTC.

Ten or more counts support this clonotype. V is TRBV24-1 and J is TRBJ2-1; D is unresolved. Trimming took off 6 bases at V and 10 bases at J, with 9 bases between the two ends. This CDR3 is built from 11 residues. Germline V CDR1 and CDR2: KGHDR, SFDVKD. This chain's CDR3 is CATSIGREQFF. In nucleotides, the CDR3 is TGTGCCACCAGTATCGGGCGGGAGCAGTTCTTC.

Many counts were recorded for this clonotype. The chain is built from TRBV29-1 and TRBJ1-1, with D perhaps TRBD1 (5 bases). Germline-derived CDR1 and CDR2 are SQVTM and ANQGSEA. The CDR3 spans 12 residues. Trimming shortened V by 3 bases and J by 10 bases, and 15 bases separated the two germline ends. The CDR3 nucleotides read TGCAGCGTTGAGCTCCTGGGGGGGGGAGCTTTCTTT. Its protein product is CSVELLGGGAFF.

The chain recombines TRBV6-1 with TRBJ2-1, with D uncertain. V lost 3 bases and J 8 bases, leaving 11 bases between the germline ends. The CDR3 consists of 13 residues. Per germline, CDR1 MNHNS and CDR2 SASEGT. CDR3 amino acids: CASSEWIADEQFF. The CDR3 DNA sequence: TGTGCCAGCAGTGAGTGGATTGCGGATGAGCAGTTCTTC.

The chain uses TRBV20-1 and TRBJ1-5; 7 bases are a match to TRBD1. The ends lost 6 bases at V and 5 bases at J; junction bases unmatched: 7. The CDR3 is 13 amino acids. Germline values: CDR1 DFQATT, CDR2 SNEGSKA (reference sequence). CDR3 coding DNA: TGCAGTGCGTCGACAGGGAATTATCAGCCCCAGCATTTT. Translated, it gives CSASTGNYQPQHF.

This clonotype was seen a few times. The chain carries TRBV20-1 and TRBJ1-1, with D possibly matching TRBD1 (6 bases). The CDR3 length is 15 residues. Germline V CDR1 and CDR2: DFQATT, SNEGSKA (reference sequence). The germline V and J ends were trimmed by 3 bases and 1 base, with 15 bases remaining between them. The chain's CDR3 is CSASHGTHRNTEAFF. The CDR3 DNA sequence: TGCAGTGCTAGCCACGGGACACACAGGAACACTGAAGCTTTCTTT.

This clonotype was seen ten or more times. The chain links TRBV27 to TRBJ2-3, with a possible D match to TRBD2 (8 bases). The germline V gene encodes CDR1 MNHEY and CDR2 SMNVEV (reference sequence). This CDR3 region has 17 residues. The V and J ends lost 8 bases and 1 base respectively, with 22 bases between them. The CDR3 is CASGQGVGTRGTDTQYF. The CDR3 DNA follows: TGTGCCAGCGGGCAGGGGGTTGGGACTAGAGGCACAGATACGCAGTATTTT.

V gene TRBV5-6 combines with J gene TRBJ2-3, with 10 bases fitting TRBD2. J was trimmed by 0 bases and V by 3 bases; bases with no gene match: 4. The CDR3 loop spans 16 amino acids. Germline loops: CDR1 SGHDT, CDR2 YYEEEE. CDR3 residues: CASSSTSGMSTDTQYF. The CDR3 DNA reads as TGTGCCAGCAGCTCTACTAGCGGGATGAGCACAGATACGCAGTATTTT.

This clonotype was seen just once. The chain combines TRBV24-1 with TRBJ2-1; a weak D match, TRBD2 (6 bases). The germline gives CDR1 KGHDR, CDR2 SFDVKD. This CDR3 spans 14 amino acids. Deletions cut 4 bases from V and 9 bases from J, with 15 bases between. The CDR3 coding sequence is TGTGCCACCAGTGACGGGGGTTCGGCCGGTGAGCAGTTCTTC. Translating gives CATSDGGSAGEQFF.

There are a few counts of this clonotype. CDR3 residues: CASSRDSLSYEQYF. The CDR3 bases are TGCGCCAGCAGCAGGGACAGCCTCTCCTACGAGCAGTACTTC. This sequence joins TRBV5-1 and TRBJ2-7; 7 bases are a match to TRBD1. The CDR3 runs to 14 residues. V shed 4 bases and J 0 bases; nucleotides not matched to a gene: 4. Germline V lookup: CDR1 SGHRS, CDR2 YFSETQ.

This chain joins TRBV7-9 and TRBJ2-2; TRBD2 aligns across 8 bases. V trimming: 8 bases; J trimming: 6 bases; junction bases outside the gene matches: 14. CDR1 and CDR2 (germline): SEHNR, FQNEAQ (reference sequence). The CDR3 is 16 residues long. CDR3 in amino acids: CASQGPGLEFAGELFF. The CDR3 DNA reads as TGTGCCAGCCAAGGACCGGGACTAGAATTTGCCGGGGAGCTGTTTTTT.

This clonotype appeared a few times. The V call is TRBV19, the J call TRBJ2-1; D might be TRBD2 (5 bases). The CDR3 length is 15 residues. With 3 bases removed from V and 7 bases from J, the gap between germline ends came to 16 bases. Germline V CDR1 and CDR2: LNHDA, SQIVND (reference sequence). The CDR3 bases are TGTGCCAGTAGTATTAGGCGAGGCGGGTTGAATGAGCAGTTCTTC. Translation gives CASSIRRGGLNEQFF.

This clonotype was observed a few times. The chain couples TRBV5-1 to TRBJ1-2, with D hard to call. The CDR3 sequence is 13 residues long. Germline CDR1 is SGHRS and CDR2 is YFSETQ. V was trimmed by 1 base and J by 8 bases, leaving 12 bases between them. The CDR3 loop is CASSLSQVEGYTF. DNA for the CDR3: TGCGCCAGCAGCTTGAGCCAAGTAGAGGGCTACACCTTC.

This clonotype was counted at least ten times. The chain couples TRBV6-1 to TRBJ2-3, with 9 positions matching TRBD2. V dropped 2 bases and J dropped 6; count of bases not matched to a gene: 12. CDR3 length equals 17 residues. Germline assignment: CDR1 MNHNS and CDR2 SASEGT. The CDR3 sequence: CASSEQYRGGLADTQYF. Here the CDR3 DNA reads TGTGCCAGCAGTGAACAATACAGGGGAGGACTAGCGGATACGCAGTATTTT.